This T cell receptor (beta chain) is drawn from a study of CD8 T cells in Susac syndrome. An input of about 0.5 to 1 ug of RNA was subjected to reverse transcription using random hexamers. Amplification of TCR beta CDR3 by immunoSEQ multiplex PCR spanned 54 Vbeta and 13 Jbeta. TCRdb re-analysed the immunoSEQ multiplex PCR reads in MiXCR, keeping a single row per CDR3 protein. The sample holds about 81,000 distinct CDR3 sequences, 94% seen once. Study-wide points: Susac-specific public clones were found in both the total CD8+ and the CD8+ TEMRA repertoires, with some 15 in the former and 4 to 6 in the latter.

On this clonotype itself: Its antigen is currently unknown.

V gave up 4 bases and J gave up 4 bases; unmatched junction bases: 7. From germline, CDR1 is LGHNA and CDR2 YSLEER. The CDR3 is made up of 17 amino acids. The receptor was isolated from a human donor with Susac syndrome. The sequenced material came from CD8+ T cells from PBMCs. This chain joins TRBV4-3 and TRBJ2-1, with 13 bases that match TRBD2. This CDR3 reads CASSLGLAGEDYNEQFF. The CDR3 DNA follows: TGCGCCAGCAGCCTCGGACTAGCGGGAGAGGATTACAATGAGCAGTTCTTC.